Shown below are 9 T cell receptor beta chains from a single sample sequenced in a study of early T cells in non-severe SARS-CoV-2 infection. One entry per CDR3 protein results from TCRdb running MiXCR on the 5' RACE reads. The table lists fewer than 35,000 distinct CDR3 sequences, about 5.3% of them singletons. Specimen: whole blood. The receptors were sampled from an adult who was a healthcare worker with PCR-confirmed SARS-CoV-2 infection or an uninfected control (not recorded which).

This clonotype was recorded many times. This chain connects TRBV7-9 to TRBJ2-5, with TRBD2 identical over 7 bases. From germline, CDR1 is SEHNR and CDR2 FQNEAQ (reference sequence). Trimming took 2 bases from V and 5 from J; bases not matched to a gene: 11. The CDR3 has 16 amino acids. The CDR3 DNA reads TGTGCCAGCAGCTTAATTGAGGGAGCGGGGATTGAGACCCAGTACTTC. This translates into CASSLIEGAGIETQYF.

This chain connects TRBV7-2 to TRBJ2-7; D is unclear. CDR1 is SGHTA and CDR2 is FQGNSA in the germline V gene. V was pared by 5 bases and J by 3 bases, with 5 bases between. The CDR3 has 11 residues. CDR3 in DNA: TGTGCCAGCAGCGACCGCTACGAGCAGTACTTC. It yields the protein CASSDRYEQYF.

This clonotype was recorded many times. The chain employs TRBV29-1 and TRBJ1-5, with 12 bases that match TRBD1. The CDR3 loop spans 17 amino acids. Germline loops: CDR1 SQVTM, CDR2 ANQGSEA. The junction had 10 bases not matched to a gene; V was cut back by 7 bases and J by 0 bases. CDR3 DNA: TGCAGCGCTGCCGGGACAGGGGGCAGTGGTAGCAATCAGCCCCAGCATTTT. The encoded protein is CSAAGTGGSGSNQPQHF.

This clonotype showed up many times. The CDR3 DNA follows: TGTGCCACCAGTGACACCGGGACTAGCGATGGGGATGAGCAGTTCTTC. The encoded protein is CATSDTGTSDGDEQFF. This chain links TRBV24-1 with TRBJ2-1; 10 positions match TRBD2. Per germline, CDR1 KGHDR and CDR2 SFDVKD. V was pared by 4 bases and J by 8 bases, with 10 bases of the junction left unmatched. This CDR3 contains 16 residues.

This clonotype was seen many times. The chain recombines TRBV15 with TRBJ2-3; D gene uncertain. Trimming cost V 4 bases and J 5 bases, with 4 bases left between them. The CDR3 is 11 amino acids. Germline V gene sequence: CDR1 LNHNV, CDR2 YYDKDF (reference sequence). The CDR3 is CATSNRDTQYF. DNA for the CDR3: TGTGCCACCAGCAACCGAGATACGCAGTATTTT.

The V gene is TRBV7-2, the J gene TRBJ2-6; D uncertain. The CDR3 length is 15 residues. Germline V gene lookup returns CDR1 SGHTA and CDR2 FQGNSA. Trimming pared 3 bases from V and 0 bases from J, leaving 6 bases between. DNA for the CDR3: TGTGCCAGCAGCTTGGTGATCTCTGGGGCCAACGTCCTGACTTTC. It translates to CASSLVISGANVLTF. Based on the CDR3 plus reference TRBV7-2 and TRBJ2-6, the full variable domain is GAGVSQSPSNKVTEKGKDVELRCDPISGHTALYWYRQSLGQGLEFLIYFQGNSAPDKSGLPSDRFSAERTGGSVSTLTIQRTQQEDSAVYLCASSLVISGANVLTFGAGSRLTVL.

The V and J genes are TRBV6-2 or TRBV6-3 and TRBJ2-7; 10 bases fit TRBD1. V dropped 6 bases and J dropped 7; count of bases not matched to a gene: 12. CDR1 MNHEY and CDR2 SVGEGT come from the germline V gene. The CDR3 is 15 amino acids. The CDR3 sequence is CASSRTGTGAREQYF. The CDR3 DNA follows: TGTGCCAGCAGCCGGACCGGGACAGGGGCGAGGGAGCAGTACTTC.

Only a few counts were recorded for this clonotype. V gene TRBV7-2 combines with J gene TRBJ2-7, with 10 bases matching TRBD2. The V gene end was trimmed by 3 bases and the J gene end by 3 bases; junction bases not matched to a gene: 5. This CDR3 is built from 15 residues. CDR1 and CDR2 from the germline V gene are SGHTA and FQGNSA. Written as DNA, the CDR3 is TGTGCCAGCAGCTTCTACGCTAGCGGGGGCTACGAGCAGTACTTC. Encoded protein: CASSFYASGGYEQYF.

This clonotype was picked up many times. The chain joins TRBV28 to TRBJ1-5; D call uncertain. CDR3 length equals 12 residues. Germline V gene data show CDR1 as MDHEN and CDR2 as SYDVKM. Deletions cut 1 base from V and 9 bases from J, with 7 bases between. The CDR3 DNA follows: TGTGCCAGCAGTTTATCGACCGGGCCCCAGCATTTT. Its protein is CASSLSTGPQHF.